The 11 T cell receptor beta chains given below trace back to one sample, sequenced in a study of blood T cell repertoires in COVID-19 (dated by TCRdb to 2020 to 2022). Libraries came from the immunoSEQ multiplex PCR assay. Here the immuneACCESS table is served through TCRdb, limited to in-frame sequences with V and J called. Missing clones are a known gap in these copies; in checked studies unresolved V genes cover under half, and the rest lacks a known reason. In this sample the table shows about 220,000 clones, roughly 90% of which occur a single time. Approximately 2.1% of the sample is taken by the ten largest. What was sequenced was peripheral blood. All receptors derive from a man aged 30 to 45 who had recovered from COVID-19.

The genes are TRBV9 and TRBJ1-4; TRBD1 is a possible D gene (5 bases). CDR1 and CDR2 from the germline V gene are SGDLS and YYNGEE. The CDR3 totals 17 residues. Trimming pared 3 bases from V and 2 bases from J, leaving 17 bases between. The CDR3 bases are TGTGCCAGCAGCGCTGGGTGGAGGGGAGGGACTAATGAAAAACTGTTTTTT. Protein product: CASSAGWRGGTNEKLFF.

The chain combines TRBV4-1 with TRBJ1-4; 8 bases are a match to TRBD1. CDR1 is MGHRA and CDR2 is YSYEKL in the germline V gene. The CDR3 runs 17 residues. With 4 bases clipped from V and 2 bases from J, the junction kept 9 bases outside the gene matches. The CDR3 DNA reads TGCGCCAGCAGCCCTCGGGACAGGCCGGCGACTAATGAAAAACTGTTTTTT. This codes for CASSPRDRPATNEKLFF.

The V call is TRBV11-2, the J call TRBJ1-3, with a weak D call TRBD1 (5 bases). The CDR3 totals 15 residues. Trimming shortened V by 2 bases and J by 0 bases, and 8 bases separated the two germline ends. Germline CDR1 SGHAT, CDR2 FQNNGV. The CDR3 DNA is TGTGCCAGCAGCTTATTCGACAGCTCTGGAAACACCATATATTTT. This sequence encodes CASSLFDSSGNTIYF.

V and J are TRBV5-4 and TRBJ2-1, with D possibly matching TRBD2 (6 bases). Trimming removed 4 bases from V and 2 bases from J, with 10 bases in between. The length of the CDR3 is 14 residues. Germline V gene lookup returns CDR1 SGHNT and CDR2 YYREEE (reference sequence). CDR3: CASSGPGAYNEQFF. The CDR3 DNA sequence: TGTGCCAGCAGCGGGCCGGGAGCCTACAATGAGCAGTTCTTC.

The chain's CDR3 is CASSAGLAPYGYTF. DNA for the CDR3: TGTGCCAGCAGCGCGGGGCTGGCACCCTATGGCTACACCTTC. The chain uses TRBV7-2 and TRBJ1-2; maybe TRBD1 (5 bases). Between the trimmed V and J ends, which lost 5 bases and 4 bases, there was a span of 14 bases. The CDR3 extends over 14 amino acids. Germline CDR1 and CDR2: SGHTA and FQGNSA.

The rearrangement uses TRBV24-1 and TRBJ2-1; 9 nucleotides line up with TRBD1. V lost 7 bases, J lost 2 bases, and 5 bases stayed unmatched. CDR3 length: 15 residues. Germline values: CDR1 KGHDR, CDR2 SFDVKD. The DNA of the CDR3 is TGTGCCACCAGATCCGGGACAGGGCCCTACAATGAGCAGTTCTTC. Translating it yields CATRSGTGPYNEQFF.

The sample holds a few counts of this clone. J is TRBJ2-3 and V is TRBV19, with D maybe TRBD1 (6 bases). CDR1 LNHDA and CDR2 SQIVND come from the germline V gene (reference sequence). There are 12 residues in the CDR3. V dropped 10 bases and J dropped 11 bases, with 19 bases sitting between them. The CDR3 DNA sequence: TGTGCCACCCAGCCGCAAGGGGGTGGGCAGTATTTT. Protein: CATQPQGGGQYF. The full variable domain, in which reference TRBV19 and TRBJ2-3 provide the parts outside the CDR3, is DGGITQSPKYLFRKEGQNVTLSCEQNLNHDAMYWYRQDPGQGLRLIYYSQIVNDFQKGDIAEGYSVSREKKESFPLTVTSAQKNPTAFYLCATQPQGGGQYFGPGTRLTVL.

The gene calls are TRBV9 and TRBJ2-3, with 12 bases that match TRBD2. The CDR3 extends over 16 amino acids. The germline CDR1 and CDR2 sequences are SGDLS and YYNGEE. With V trimmed by 4 bases and J by 1 base, 4 bases remained unmatched. CDR3: CASSSPSGGGTDTQYF. The CDR3, as DNA: TGTGCCAGCAGCTCCCCTAGCGGGGGGGGCACAGATACGCAGTATTTT.

The chain joins TRBV30 to TRBJ2-7; TRBD2 matches 8 bases. Germline CDR1 and CDR2: GTSNPN and SVGIG (reference sequence). CDR3 length: 12 amino acids. Losses at the gene ends were 3 bases for V and 5 bases for J; bases not matched to a gene: 3. The CDR3 loop is CAWRRGVHEQYF. As DNA, the CDR3 is TGTGCCTGGAGGCGGGGGGTCCACGAGCAGTACTTC.

The V gene is TRBV4-3, the J gene TRBJ2-1; TRBD2 is a possible D gene (5 bases). The CDR3 has 17 residues. The germline gives CDR1 LGHNA, CDR2 YSLEER. Trimming cost V 0 bases and J 0 bases, with 12 bases left between them. CDR3 region: CASSQDDQRSSYNEQFF. The CDR3 coding sequence is TGCGCCAGCAGCCAAGACGATCAGCGGAGCTCCTACAATGAGCAGTTCTTC.

CDR3 sequence (DNA): TGTGCCAGCAGTTTAATAACGACGGGAGGCTACACCTTC. Its protein product is CASSLITTGGYTF. The gene calls are TRBV12-3 or TRBV12-4 and TRBJ1-2, with D unresolved. V was clipped by 2 bases and J by 8 bases, with 12 bases between them. The CDR3 is 13 residues long.